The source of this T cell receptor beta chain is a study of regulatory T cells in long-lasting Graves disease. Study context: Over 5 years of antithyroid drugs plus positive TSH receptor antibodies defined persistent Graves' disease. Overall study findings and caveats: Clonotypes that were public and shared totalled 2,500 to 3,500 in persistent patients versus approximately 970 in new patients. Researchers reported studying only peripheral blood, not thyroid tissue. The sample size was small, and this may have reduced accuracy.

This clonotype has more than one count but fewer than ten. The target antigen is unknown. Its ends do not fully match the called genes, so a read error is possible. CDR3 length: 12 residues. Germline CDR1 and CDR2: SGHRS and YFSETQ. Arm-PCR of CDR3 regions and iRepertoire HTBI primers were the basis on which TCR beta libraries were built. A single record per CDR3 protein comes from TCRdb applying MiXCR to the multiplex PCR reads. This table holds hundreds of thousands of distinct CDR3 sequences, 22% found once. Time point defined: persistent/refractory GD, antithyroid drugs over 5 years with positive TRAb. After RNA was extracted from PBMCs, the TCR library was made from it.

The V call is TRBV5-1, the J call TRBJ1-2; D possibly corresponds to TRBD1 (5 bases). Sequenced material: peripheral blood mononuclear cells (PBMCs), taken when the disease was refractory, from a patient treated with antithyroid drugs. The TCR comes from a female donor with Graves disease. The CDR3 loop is CASTQGGYGHTF. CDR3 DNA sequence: TGCGCCAGCACCCAGGGAGGGTATGGCCACACCTTC.